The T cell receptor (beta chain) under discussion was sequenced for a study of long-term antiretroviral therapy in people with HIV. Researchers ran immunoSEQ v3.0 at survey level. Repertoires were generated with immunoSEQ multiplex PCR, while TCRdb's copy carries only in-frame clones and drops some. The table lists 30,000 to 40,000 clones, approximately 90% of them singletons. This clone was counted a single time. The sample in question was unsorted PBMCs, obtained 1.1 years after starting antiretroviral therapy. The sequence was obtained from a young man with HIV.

In DNA form, the CDR3 reads TGCGCCAGCAGCTTGGGGGGGACATATCGTAATGAAAAACTGTTTTTT. It codes for CASSLGGTYRNEKLFF. The V gene is TRBV5-1, the J gene TRBJ1-4, with D possibly matching TRBD1 (6 bases). Germline V gene lookup returns CDR1 SGHRS and CDR2 YFSETQ. Trimming cost V 0 bases and J 4 bases, with 13 bases left between them. This CDR3 has 16 amino acids.